This T cell receptor beta chain derives from a study of neurological immune-mediated disorders. TCRdb ran MiXCR on the 5' RACE reads and lists one entry per CDR3 protein. The data contain 60,000 to 80,000 distinct CDR3 sequences, around 4.8% of them singletons. The CDR3 covers 15 residues. Germline V lookup: CDR1 SGHRS, CDR2 YFSETQ. With 5 bases clipped from V and 2 bases from J, the junction kept 8 bases outside the gene matches. This clonotype has ten or more counts. The sequence was collected from a woman aged 45 to 65 with multiple sclerosis. This rearrangement joins TRBV5-1 to TRBJ2-3; TRBD1 matches 7 bases. Sample: PBMCs. In nucleotides, the CDR3 is TGCGCCAGCAGTACTGACAGGGCAACCACAGATACGCAGTATTTT. This encodes CASSTDRATTDTQYF.